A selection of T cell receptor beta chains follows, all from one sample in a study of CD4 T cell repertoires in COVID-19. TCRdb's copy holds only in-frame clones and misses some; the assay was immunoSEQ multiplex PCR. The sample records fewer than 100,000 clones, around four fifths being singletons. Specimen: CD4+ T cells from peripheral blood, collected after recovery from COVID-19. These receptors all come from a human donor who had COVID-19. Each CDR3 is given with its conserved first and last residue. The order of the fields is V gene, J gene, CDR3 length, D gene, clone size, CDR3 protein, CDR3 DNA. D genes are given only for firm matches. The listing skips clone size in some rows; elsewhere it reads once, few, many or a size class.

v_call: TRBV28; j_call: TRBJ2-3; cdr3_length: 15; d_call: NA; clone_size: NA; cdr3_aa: CASSGSGGSTDTQYF; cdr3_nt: TGTGCCAGCAGTGGGAGTGGGGGAAGCACAGATACGCAGTATTTT
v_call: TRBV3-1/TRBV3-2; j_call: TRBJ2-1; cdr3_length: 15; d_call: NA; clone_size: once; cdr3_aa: CASSLRQSNNNEQFF; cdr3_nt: TGTGCCAGCAGCTTACGACAGTCCAATAACAATGAGCAGTTCTTC
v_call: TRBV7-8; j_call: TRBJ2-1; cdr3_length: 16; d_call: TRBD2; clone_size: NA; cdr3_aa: CASSPVGSGSTDGQFF; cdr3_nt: TGTGCCAGCAGCCCCGTGGGGAGCGGGAGTACGGACGGGCAGTTCTTC
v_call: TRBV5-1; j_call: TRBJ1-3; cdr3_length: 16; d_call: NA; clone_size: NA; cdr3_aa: CASSLSPGGQKNTIYF; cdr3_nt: TGCGCCAGCAGCTTGAGTCCCGGGGGGCAAAAAAACACCATATATTTT
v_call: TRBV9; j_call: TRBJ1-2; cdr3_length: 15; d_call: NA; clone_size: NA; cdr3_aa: CASSASPGDNYGYTF; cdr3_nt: TGTGCCAGCAGCGCCAGCCCCGGGGACAACTATGGCTACACCTTC
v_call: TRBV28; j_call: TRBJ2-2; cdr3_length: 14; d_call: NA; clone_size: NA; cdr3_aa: CASTSQGGTGELFF; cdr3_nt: TGTGCCAGCACCTCCCAGGGAGGCACCGGGGAGCTGTTTTTT
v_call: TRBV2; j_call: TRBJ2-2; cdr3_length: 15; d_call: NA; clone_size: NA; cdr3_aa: CASSLGGSNTGELFF; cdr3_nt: TGTGCCAGCAGCCTTGGGGGCTCAAACACCGGGGAGCTGTTTTTT
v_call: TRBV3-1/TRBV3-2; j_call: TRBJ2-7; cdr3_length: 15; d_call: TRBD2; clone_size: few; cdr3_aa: CASSQPTSVSYEQYF; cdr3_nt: TGTGCCAGCAGCCAACCAACTAGCGTATCCTACGAGCAGTACTTC
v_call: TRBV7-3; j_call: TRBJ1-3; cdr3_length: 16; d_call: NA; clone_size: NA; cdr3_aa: CASSLTPGDSGNTIYF; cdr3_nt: TGTGCCAGCAGCTTAACCCCGGGAGACTCTGGAAACACCATATATTTT
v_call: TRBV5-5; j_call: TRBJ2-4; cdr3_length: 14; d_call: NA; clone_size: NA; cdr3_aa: CASSLDGAKNIQYF; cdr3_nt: TGTGCCAGCAGCTTGGACGGGGCCAAAAACATTCAGTACTTC
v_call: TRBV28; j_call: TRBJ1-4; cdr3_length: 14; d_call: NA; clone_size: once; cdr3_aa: CASSLSRANEKLFF; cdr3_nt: TGTGCCAGCAGTTTATCCAGAGCTAATGAAAAACTGTTTTTT
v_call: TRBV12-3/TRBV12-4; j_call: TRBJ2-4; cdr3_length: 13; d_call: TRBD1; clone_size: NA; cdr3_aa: CASSLGQGNIQYF; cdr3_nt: TGTGCCAGCAGTTTGGGACAGGGAAACATTCAGTACTTC
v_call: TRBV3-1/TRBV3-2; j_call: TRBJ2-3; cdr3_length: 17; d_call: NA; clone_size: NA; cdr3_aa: CASSPGVGGPRTDTQYF; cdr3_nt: TGTGCCAGCAGCCCCGGCGTTGGTGGCCCACGGACAGATACGCAGTATTTT
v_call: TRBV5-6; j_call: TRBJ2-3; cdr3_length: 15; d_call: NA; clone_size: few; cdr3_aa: CASSLNLLSTDTQYF; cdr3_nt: TGTGCCAGCAGCTTGAACCTTCTTAGCACAGATACGCAGTATTTT
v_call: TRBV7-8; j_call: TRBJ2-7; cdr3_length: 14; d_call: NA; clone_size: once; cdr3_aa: CASSFEAKLYEQYF; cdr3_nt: TGTGCCAGCAGCTTCGAGGCCAAACTGTACGAGCAGTACTTC
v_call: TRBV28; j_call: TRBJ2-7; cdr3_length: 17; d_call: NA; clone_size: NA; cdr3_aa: CASSPSLGVGPPYEQYF; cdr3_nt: TGTGCCAGCAGTCCCTCATTGGGGGTTGGACCACCCTACGAGCAGTACTTC
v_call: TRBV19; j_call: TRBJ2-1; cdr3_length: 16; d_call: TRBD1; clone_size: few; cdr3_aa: CASRTGEVTSYNEQFF; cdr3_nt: TGTGCCAGCCGGACAGGGGAAGTGACCTCCTACAATGAGCAGTTCTTC
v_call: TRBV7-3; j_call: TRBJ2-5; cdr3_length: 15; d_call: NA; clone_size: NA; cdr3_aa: CASSIGSGWRETQYF; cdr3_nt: TGTGCCAGCAGCATCGGTTCGGGGTGGCGGGAGACCCAGTACTTC
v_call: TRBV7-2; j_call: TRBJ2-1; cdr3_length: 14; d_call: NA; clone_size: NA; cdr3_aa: CASSLEGLNNEQFF; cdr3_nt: TGTGCCAGCAGCTTAGAAGGACTTAACAATGAGCAGTTCTTC
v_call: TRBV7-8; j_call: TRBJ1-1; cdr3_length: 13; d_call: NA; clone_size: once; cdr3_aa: CASSLEWHTEAFF; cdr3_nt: TGTGCCAGCAGCTTAGAGTGGCATACTGAAGCTTTCTTT
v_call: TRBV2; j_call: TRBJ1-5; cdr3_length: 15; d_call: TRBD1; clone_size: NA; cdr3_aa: CASSWGQNSNQPQHF; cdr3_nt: TGTGCCAGCAGTTGGGGACAGAATAGCAATCAGCCCCAGCATTTT
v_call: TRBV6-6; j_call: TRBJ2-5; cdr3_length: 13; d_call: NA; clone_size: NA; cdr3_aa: CASSLQVGETQYF; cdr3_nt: TGTGCCAGCAGTTTACAGGTCGGGGAGACCCAGTACTTC
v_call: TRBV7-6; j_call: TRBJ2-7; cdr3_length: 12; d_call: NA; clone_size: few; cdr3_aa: CASSRGQGEQYF; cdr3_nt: TGTGCCAGCAGCCGAGGCCAGGGGGAGCAGTACTTC
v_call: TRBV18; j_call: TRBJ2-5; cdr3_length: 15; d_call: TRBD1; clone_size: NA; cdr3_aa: CASSPLTGGQETQYF; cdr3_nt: TGTGCCAGCTCACCCTTGACAGGGGGCCAAGAGACCCAGTACTTC
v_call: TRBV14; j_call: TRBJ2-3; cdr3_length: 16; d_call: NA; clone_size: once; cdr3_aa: CASSPSVQATPYTQYF; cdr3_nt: TGTGCCAGCAGCCCGTCTGTGCAGGCCACCCCGTATACGCAGTATTTT
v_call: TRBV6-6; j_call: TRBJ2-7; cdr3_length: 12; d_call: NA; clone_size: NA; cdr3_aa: CASRPESYEQYF; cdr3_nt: TGTGCCTCCCGACCTGAGTCCTACGAGCAGTACTTC
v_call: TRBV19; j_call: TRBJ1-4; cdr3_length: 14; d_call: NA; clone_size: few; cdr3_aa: CASSEPSNSEKLFF; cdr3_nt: TGTGCCAGTAGTGAACCCTCTAACTCTGAAAAACTGTTTTTT
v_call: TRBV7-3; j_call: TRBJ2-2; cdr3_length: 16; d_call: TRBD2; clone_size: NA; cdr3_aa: CASSLTPSGATGELFF; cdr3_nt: TGTGCCAGCAGCTTAACCCCTAGCGGGGCCACCGGGGAGCTGTTTTTT
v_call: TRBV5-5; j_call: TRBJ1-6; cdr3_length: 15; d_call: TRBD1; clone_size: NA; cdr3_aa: CASSLEGQGVSPLHF; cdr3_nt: TGTGCCAGCAGCTTGGAGGGACAGGGTGTCTCACCCCTCCACTTT
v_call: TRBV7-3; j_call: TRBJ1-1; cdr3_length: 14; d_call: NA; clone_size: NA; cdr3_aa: CASSRSGGNTEAFF; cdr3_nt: TGTGCCAGCAGCCGGAGCGGGGGTAACACTGAAGCTTTCTTT
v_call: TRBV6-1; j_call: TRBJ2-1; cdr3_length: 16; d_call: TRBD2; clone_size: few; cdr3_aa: CASSDGGSGNYNEQFF; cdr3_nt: TGTGCCAGCAGTGACGGCGGTAGCGGGAATTACAATGAGCAGTTCTTC
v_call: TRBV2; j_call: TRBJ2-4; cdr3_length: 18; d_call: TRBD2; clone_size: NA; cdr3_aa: CASSELGLAGVGKNIQYF; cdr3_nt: TGTGCCAGCAGTGAATTGGGACTAGCGGGAGTAGGCAAAAACATTCAGTACTTC